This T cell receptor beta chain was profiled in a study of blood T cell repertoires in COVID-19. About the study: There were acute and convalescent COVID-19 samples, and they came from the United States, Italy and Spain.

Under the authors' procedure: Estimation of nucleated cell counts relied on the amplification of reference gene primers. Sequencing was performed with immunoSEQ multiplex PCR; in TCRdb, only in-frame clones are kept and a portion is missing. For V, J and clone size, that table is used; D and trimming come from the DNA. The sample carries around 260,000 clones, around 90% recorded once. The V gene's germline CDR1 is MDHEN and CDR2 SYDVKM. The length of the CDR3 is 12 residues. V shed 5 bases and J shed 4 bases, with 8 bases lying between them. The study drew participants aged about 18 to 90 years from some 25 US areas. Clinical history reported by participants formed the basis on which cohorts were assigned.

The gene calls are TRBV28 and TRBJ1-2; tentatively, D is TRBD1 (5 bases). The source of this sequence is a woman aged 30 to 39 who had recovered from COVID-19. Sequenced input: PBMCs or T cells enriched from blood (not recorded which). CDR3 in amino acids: CASSRGGYGYTF. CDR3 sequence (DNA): TGTGCCAGCAGTAGGGGTGGCTATGGCTACACCTTC.